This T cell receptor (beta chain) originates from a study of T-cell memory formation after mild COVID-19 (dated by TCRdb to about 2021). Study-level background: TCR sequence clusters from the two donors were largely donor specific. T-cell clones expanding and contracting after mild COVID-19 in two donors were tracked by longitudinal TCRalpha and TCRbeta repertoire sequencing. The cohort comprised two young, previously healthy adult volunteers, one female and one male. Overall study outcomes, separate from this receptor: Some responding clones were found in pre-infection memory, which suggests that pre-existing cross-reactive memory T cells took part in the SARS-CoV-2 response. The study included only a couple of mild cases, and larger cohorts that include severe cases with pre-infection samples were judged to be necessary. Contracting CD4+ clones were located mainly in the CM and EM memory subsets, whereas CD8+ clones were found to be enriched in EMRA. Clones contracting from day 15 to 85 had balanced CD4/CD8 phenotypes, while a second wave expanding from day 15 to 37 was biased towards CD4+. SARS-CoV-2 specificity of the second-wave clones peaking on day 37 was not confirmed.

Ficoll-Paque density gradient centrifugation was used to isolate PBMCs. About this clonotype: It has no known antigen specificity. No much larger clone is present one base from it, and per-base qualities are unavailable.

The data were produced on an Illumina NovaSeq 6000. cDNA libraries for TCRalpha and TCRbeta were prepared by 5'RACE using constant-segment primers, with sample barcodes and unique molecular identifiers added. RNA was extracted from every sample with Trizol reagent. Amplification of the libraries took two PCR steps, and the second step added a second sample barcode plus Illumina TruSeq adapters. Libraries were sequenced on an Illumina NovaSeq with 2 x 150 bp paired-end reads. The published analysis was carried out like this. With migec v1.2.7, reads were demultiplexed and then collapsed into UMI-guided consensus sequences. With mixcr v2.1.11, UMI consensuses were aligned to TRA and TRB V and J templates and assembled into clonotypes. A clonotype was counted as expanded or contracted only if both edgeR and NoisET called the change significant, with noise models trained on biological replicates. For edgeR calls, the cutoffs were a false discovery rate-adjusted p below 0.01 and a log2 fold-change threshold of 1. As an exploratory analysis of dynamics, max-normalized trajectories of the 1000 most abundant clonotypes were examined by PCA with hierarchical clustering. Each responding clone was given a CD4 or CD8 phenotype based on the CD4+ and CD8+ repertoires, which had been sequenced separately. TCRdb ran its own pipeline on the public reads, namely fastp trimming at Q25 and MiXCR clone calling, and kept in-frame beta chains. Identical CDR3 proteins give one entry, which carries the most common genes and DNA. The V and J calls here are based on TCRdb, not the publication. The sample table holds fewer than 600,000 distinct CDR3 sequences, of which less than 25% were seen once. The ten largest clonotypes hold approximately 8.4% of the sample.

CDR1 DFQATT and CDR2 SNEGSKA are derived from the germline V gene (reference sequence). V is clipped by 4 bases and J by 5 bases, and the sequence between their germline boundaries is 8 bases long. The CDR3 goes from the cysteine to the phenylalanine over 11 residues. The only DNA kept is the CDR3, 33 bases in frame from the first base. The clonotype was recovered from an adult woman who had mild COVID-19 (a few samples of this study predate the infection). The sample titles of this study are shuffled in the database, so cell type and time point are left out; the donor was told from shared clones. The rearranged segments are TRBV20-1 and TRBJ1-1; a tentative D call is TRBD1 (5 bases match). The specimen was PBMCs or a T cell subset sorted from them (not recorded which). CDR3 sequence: CSAKGVTEAFF. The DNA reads TGCAGTGCTAAAGGGGTAACTGAAGCTTTCTTT.